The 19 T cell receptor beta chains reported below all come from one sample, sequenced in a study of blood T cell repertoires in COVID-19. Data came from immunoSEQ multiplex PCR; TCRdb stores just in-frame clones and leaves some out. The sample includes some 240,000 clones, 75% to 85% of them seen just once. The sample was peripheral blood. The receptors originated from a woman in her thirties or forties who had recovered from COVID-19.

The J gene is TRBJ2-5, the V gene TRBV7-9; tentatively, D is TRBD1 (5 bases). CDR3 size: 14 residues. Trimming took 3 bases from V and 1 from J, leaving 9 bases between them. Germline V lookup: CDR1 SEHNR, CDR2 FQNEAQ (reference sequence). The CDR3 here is CASSLDTSQETQYF. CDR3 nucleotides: TGTGCCAGCAGCTTGGACACCTCCCAAGAGACCCAGTACTTC.

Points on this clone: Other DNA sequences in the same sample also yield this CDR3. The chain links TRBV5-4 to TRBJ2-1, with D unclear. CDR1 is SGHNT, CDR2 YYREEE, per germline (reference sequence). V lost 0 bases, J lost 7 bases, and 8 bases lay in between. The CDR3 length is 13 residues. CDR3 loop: CASSLGGSNEQFF. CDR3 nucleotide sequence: TGTGCCAGCAGCTTGGGCGGATCGAATGAGCAGTTCTTC.

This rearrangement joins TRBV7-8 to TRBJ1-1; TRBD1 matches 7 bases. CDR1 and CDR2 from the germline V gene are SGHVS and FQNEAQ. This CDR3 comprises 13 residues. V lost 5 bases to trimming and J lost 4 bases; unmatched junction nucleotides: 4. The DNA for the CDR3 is TGTGCCAGCAGCCCGGGACAGACCACTGAAGCTTTCTTT. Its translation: CASSPGQTTEAFF.

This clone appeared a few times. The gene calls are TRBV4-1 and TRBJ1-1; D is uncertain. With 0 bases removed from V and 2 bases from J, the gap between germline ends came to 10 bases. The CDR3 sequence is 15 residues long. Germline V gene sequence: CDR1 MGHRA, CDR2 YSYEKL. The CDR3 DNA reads TGCGCCAGCAGCCAAGATCCCGGGGTAAACACTGAAGCTTTCTTT. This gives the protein CASSQDPGVNTEAFF.

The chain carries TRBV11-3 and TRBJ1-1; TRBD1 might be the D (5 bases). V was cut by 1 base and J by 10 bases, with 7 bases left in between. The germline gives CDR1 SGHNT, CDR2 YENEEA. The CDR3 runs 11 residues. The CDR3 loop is CASSLGQTAFF. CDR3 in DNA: TGTGCCAGCAGCTTAGGACAGACAGCTTTCTTT.

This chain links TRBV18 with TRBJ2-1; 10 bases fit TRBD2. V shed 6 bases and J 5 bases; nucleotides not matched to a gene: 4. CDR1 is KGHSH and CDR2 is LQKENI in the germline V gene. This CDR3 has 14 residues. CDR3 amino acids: CASSLAGGNNEQFF. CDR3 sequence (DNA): TGTGCCAGCTCTTTAGCGGGGGGAAACAATGAGCAGTTCTTC. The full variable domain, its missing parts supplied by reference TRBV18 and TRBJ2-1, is NAGVMQNPRHLVRRRGQEARLRCSPMKGHSHVYWYRQLPEEGLKFMVYLQKENIIDESGMPKERFSAEFPKEGPSILRIQQVVRGDSAAYFCASSLAGGNNEQFFGPGTRLTVL.

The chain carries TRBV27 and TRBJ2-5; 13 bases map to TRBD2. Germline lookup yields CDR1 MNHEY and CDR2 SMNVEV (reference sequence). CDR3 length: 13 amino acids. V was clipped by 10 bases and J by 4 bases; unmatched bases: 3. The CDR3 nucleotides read TGTGCCAAACTAGCGGGGGGGCGAGAGACCCAGTACTTC. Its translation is CAKLAGGRETQYF.

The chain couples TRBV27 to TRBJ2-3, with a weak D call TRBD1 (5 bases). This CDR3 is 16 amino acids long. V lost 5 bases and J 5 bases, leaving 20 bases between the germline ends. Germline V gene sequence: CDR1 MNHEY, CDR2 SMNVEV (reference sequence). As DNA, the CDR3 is TGTGCCAGCAGTCCCCGACCAGGCAGGGCTGAAGATACGCAGTATTTT. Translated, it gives CASSPRPGRAEDTQYF.

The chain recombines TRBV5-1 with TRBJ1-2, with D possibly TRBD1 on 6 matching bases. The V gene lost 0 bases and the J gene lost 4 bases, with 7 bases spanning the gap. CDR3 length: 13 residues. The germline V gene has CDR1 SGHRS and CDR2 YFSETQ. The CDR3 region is CASSLGDIYGYTF. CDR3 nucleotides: TGCGCCAGCAGCTTGGGGGACATCTATGGCTACACCTTC.

CDR3 protein: CASTYTRGANTEAFF. CDR3 DNA: TGTGCCAGCACCTACACCCGTGGGGCCAACACTGAAGCTTTCTTT. The J gene is TRBJ1-1, the V gene TRBV3-1 (or the pseudogene TRBV3-2); D might be TRBD1 (5 bases). This CDR3 region has 15 residues. V lost 7 bases and J lost 2, with 17 bases in between. Germline assignment: CDR1 LGHDT and CDR2 YNNKEL (reference sequence).

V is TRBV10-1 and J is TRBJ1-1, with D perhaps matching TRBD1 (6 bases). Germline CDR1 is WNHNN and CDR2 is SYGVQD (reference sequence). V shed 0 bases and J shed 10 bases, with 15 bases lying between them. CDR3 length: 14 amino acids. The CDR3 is CASSESQGGFGAFF. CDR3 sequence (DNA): TGCGCCAGCAGTGAGTCACAGGGCGGGTTCGGAGCTTTCTTT.

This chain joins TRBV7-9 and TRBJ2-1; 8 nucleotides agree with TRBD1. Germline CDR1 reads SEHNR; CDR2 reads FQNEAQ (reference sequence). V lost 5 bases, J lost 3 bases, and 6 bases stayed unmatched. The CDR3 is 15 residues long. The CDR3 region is CASSRQGSYYNEQFF. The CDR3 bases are TGTGCCAGCAGCCGACAGGGGTCTTACTACAATGAGCAGTTCTTC. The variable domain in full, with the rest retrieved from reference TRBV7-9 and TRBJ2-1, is DTGVSQNPRHKITKRGQNVTFRCDPISEHNRLYWYRQTLGQGPEFLTYFQNEAQLEKSRLLSDRFSAERPKGSFSTLEIQRTEQGDSAMYLCASSRQGSYYNEQFFGPGTRLTVL.

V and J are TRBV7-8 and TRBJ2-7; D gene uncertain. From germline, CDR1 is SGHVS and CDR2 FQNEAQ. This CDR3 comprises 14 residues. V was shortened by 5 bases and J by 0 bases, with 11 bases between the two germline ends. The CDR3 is CASSPIESSYEQYF. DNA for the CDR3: TGTGCCAGCAGCCCGATAGAGAGCTCCTACGAGCAGTACTTC.

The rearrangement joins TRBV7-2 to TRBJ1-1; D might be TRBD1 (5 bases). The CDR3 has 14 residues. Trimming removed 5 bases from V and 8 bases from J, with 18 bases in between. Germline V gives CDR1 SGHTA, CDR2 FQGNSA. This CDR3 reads CASSAGSGATEAFF. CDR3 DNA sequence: TGTGCCAGCAGCGCCGGCAGTGGGGCTACAGAAGCTTTCTTT.

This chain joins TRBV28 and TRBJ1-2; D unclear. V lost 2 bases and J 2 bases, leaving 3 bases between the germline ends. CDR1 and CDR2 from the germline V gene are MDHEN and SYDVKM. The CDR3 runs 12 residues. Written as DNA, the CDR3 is TGTGCCAGCAGTTTACAGAACTATGGCTACACCTTC. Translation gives CASSLQNYGYTF.

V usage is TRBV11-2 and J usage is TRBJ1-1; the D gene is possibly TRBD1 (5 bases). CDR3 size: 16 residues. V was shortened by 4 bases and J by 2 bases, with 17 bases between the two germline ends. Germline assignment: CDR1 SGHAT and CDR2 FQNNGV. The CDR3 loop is CASSSPTDSLNTEAFF. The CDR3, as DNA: TGTGCCAGCAGCTCTCCTACTGACAGCCTTAACACTGAAGCTTTCTTT.

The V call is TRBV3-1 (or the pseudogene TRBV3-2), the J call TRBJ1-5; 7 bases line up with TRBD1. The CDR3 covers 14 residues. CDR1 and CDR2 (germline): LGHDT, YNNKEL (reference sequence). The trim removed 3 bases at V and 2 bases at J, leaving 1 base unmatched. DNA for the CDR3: TGTGCCAGCAGCCATACAGGGGGCAATCAGCCCCAGCATTTT. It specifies CASSHTGGNQPQHF.

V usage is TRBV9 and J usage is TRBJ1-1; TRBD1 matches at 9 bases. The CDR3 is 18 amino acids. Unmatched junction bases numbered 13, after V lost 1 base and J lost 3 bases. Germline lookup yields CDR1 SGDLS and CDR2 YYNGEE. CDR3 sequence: CASSVSASYRGRDTEAFF. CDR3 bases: TGTGCCAGCAGCGTATCCGCAAGTTACAGGGGGCGGGACACTGAAGCTTTCTTT.

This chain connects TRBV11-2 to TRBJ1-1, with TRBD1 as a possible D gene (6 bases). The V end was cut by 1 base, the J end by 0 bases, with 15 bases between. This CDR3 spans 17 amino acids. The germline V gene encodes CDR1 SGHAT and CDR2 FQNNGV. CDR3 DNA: TGTGCCAGCAGCTTAGGACTTAAGGGGGGGATGAACACTGAAGCTTTCTTT. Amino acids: CASSLGLKGGMNTEAFF. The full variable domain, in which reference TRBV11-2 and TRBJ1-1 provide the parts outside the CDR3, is EAGVAQSPRYKIIEKRQSVAFWCNPISGHATLYWYQQILGQGPKLLIQFQNNGVVDDSQLPKDRFSAERLKGVDSTLKIQPAKLEDSAVYLCASSLGLKGGMNTEAFFGQGTRLTVV.